This T cell receptor beta chain is from a study of T cells in Graves' hyperthyroidism and ophthalmopathy. Study-wide findings and caveats: Blood shared most expanded thyroid clonotypes above 0.001. Ophthalmopathy prediction by the model preceded onset by a median about 6 months.

TCR beta CDR3 regions were amplified from RNA transcripts. The primer set for the first-round RT-PCR of the TCR CDR3 was HTBI. MiXCR was run by TCRdb on the multiplex PCR reads, yielding one entry per CDR3 protein. This repertoire shows fewer than 450,000 distinct CDR3 sequences, roughly 15% found once; its top ten account for roughly 20%. Thyroid ultrasound and orbital computed tomography, with clinical symptoms and serum thyroxine and TRAb, informed diagnoses. The source of the PBMCs was 9.5 to 10 ml of fresh peripheral blood. This clonotype was counted a few times. No antigen is known for it. V gave up 5 bases and J gave up 5 bases, with 5 bases separating them. Germline V gene sequence: CDR1 DFQATT, CDR2 SNEGSKA (reference sequence). CDR3 size: 10 residues.

This TCR was sampled from a woman aged 55-70 years with Graves' ophthalmopathy. The V call is TRBV20-1, the J call TRBJ2-3; no firm D call. The sample was blood. The CDR3 sequence is CSAVGDTQYF. CDR3 nucleotides: TGCAGTGCTGTCGGAGATACGCAGTATTTT.